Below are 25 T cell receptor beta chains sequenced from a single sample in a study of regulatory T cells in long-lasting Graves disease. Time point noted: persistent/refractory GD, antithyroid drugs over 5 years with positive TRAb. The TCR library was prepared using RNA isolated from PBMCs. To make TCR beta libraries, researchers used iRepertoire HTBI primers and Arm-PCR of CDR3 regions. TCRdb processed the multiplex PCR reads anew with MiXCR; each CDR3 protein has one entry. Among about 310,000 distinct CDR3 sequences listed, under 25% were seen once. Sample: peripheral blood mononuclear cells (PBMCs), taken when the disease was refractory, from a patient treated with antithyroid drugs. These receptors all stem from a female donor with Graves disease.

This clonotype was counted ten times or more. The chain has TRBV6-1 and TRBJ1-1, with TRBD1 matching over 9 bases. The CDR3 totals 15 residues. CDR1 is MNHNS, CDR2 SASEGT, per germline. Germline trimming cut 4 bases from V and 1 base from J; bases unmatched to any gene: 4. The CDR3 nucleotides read TGTGCCAGCAGTGGGACAGGGGTGAGGAACACTGAAGCTTTCTTT. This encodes CASSGTGVRNTEAFF.

As DNA, the CDR3 is TGTGCCAGCAGAAAGACAGGGTGGGGAGAGACCCAGTACTTC. This codes for CASRKTGWGETQYF. The V and J genes are TRBV28 and TRBJ2-5, with 7 bases lining up with TRBD1. Trimming cost V 6 bases and J 4 bases; bases outside gene matches: 8. The CDR3 consists of 14 residues. Germline values: CDR1 MDHEN, CDR2 SYDVKM.

The CDR3: CSPEGEAFF. Here the CDR3 DNA reads TGCAGCCCCGAGGGGGAAGCTTTCTTT. The chain couples TRBV20-1 to TRBJ1-1; D is perhaps TRBD1 (5 bases). CDR3 length: 9 amino acids. Germline assignment: CDR1 DFQATT and CDR2 SNEGSKA (reference sequence).

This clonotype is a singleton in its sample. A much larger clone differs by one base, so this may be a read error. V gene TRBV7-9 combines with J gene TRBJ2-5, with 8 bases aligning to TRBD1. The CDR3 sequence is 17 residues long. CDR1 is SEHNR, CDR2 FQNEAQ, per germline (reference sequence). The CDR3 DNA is TGTGTCAGCAGCTCAAGCCCACTGGACAGGGCTCAAGAGACCCAGTACTTC. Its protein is CVSSSSPLDRAQETQYF.

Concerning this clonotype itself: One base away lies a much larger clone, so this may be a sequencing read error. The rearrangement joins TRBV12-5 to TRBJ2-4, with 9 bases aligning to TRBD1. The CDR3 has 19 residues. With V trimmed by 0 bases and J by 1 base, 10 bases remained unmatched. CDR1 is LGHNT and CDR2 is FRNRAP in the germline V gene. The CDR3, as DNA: TGTGCTAGTGGTTTGGTACTCGGGACAGGGTCCTTGGCCAAAAACATTCAGTACTTC. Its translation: CASGLVLGTGSLAKNIQYF.

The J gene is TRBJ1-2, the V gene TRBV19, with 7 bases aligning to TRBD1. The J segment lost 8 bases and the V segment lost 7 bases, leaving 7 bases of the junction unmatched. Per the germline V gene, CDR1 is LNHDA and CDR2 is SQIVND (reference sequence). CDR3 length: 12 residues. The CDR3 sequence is CASNDDRVGYTF. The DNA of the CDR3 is TGTGCCAGTAACGATGACAGGGTCGGCTACACCTTC.

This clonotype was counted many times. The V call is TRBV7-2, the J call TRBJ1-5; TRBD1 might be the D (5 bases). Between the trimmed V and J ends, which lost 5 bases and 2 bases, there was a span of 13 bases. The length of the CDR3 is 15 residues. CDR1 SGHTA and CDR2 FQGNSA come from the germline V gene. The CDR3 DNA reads TGTGCCAGCAGCCTCAGTTGGGGGGGCAATCAGCCCCAGCATTTT. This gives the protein CASSLSWGGNQPQHF.

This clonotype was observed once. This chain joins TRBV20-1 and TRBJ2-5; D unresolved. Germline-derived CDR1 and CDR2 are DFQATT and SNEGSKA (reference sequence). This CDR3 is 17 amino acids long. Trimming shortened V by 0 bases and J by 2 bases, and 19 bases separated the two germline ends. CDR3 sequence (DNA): TGCAGTGCTAGAGAGCCTCTCCGTGACCCCACGCAAGAGACCCAGTACTTC. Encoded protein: CSAREPLRDPTQETQYF.

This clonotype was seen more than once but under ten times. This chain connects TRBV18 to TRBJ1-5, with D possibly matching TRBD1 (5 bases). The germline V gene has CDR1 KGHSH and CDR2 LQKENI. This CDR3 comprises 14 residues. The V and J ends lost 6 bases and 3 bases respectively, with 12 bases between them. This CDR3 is CASSEGAVNQPQHF. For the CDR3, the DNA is TGTGCCAGCTCCGAAGGGGCGGTCAATCAGCCCCAGCATTTT. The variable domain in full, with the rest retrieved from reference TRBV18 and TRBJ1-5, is NAGVMQNPRHLVRRRGQEARLRCSPMKGHSHVYWYRQLPEEGLKFMVYLQKENIIDESGMPKERFSAEFPKEGPSILRIQQVVRGDSAAYFCASSEGAVNQPQHFGDGTRLSIL.

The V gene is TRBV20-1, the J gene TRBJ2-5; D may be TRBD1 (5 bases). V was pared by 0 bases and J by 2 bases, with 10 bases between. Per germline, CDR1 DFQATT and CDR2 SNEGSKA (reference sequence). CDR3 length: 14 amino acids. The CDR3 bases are TGCAGTGCTAGAGAAGGGGCCAAACAAGAGACCCAGTACTTC. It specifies CSAREGAKQETQYF.

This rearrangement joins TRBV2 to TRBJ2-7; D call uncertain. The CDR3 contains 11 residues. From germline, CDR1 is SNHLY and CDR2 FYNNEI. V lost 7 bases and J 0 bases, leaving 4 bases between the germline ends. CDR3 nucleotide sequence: TGTGCCAGCACCAACTCCTACGAGCAGTACTTC. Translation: CASTNSYEQYF.

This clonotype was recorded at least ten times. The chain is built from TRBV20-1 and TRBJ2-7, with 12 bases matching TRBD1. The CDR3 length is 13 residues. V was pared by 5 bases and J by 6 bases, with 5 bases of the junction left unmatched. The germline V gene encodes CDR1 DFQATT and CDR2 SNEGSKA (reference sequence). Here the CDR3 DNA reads TGCAGTGCTCCGGGACAGGGGGCGATCGAGCAGTACTTC. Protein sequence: CSAPGQGAIEQYF.

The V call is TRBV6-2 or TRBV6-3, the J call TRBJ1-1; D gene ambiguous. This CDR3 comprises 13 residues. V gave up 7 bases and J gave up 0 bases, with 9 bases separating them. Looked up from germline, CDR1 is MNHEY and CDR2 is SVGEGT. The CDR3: CASKGPMNTEAFF. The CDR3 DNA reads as TGTGCCAGCAAGGGCCCAATGAACACTGAAGCTTTCTTT.

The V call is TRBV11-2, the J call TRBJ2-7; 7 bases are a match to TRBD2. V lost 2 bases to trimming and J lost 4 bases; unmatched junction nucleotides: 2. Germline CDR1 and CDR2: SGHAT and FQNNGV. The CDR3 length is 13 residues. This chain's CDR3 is CASSLTSEYEQYF. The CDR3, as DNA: TGTGCCAGCAGCTTAACTAGCGAGTACGAGCAGTACTTC.

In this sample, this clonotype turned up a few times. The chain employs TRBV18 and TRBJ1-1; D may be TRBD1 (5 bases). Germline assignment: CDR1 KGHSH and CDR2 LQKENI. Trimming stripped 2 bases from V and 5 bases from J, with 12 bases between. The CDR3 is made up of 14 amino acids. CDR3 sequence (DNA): TGTGCCAGCTCACCAACGGGGGTAGGGACTGAAGCTTTCTTT. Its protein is CASSPTGVGTEAFF.

The CDR3: CASSSTSGVVDTQYF. DNA for the CDR3: TGTGCCAGCAGCTCGACTAGCGGGGTGGTGGATACGCAGTATTTT. The V gene is TRBV7-9, the J gene TRBJ2-3; 11 positions agree with TRBD2. Germline CDR1 is SEHNR and CDR2 is FQNEAQ (reference sequence). Unmatched junction bases numbered 6, after V lost 4 bases and J lost 6 bases. The CDR3 runs to 15 residues.

For the CDR3, the DNA is TGTGCCAGCAGCCCCTCGGCAGTCAACACCGGGGAGCTGTTTTTT. This sequence encodes CASSPSAVNTGELFF. The chain links TRBV25-1 to TRBJ2-2; D is uncertain. Trimming cost V 6 bases and J 2 bases, with 13 bases left between them. The germline V gene has CDR1 MGHDK and CDR2 SYGVNS. The CDR3 is 15 residues long.

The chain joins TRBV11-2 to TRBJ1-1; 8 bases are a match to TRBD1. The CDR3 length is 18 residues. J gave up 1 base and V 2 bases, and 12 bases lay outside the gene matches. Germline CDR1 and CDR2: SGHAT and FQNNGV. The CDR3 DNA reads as TGTGCCAGCAGCTTATCCACACTCACAGGACAGGGGAACACTGAAGCTTTCTTT. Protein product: CASSLSTLTGQGNTEAFF.

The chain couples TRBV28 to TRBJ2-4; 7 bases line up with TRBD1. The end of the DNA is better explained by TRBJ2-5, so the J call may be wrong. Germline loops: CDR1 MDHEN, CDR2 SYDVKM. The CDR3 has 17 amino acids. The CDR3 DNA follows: TGTGCCAGCAGCGGAAACCGGGGAACAGGGGTGGAAGAGACCCAGTACTTC. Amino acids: CASSGNRGTGVEETQYF.

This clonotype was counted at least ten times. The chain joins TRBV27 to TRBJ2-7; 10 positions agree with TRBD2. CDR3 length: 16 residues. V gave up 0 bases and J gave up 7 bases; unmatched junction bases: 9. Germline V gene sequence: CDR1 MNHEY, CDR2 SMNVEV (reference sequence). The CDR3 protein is CASSLSRLAGVWEQYF. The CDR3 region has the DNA TGTGCCAGCAGTTTATCGAGGCTAGCGGGAGTGTGGGAGCAGTACTTC.

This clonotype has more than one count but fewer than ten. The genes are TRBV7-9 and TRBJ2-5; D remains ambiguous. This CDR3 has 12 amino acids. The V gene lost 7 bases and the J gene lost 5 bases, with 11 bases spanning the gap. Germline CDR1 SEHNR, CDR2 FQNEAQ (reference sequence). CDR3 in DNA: TGTGCCAGCACCTCGACCGTGGAGACCCAGTACTTC. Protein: CASTSTVETQYF. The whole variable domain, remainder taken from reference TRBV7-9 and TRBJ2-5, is DTGVSQNPRHKITKRGQNVTFRCDPISEHNRLYWYRQTLGQGPEFLTYFQNEAQLEKSRLLSDRFSAERPKGSFSTLEIQRTEQGDSAMYLCASTSTVETQYFGPGTRLLVL.

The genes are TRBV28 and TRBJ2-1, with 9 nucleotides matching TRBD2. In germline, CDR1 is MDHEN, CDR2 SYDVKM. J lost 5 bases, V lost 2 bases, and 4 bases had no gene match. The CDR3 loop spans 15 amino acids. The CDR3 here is CASSLLQREDNEQFF. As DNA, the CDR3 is TGTGCCAGCAGTTTACTCCAGCGGGAGGACAATGAGCAGTTCTTC.

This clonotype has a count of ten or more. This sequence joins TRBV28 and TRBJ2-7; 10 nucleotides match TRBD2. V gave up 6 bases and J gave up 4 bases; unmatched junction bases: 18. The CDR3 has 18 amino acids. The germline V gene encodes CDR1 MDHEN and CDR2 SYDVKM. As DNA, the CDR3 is TGTGCCAGCAGCACTGGACGGAGGACTAGCGGAGCCCTGTACGAGCAGTACTTC. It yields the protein CASSTGRRTSGALYEQYF.

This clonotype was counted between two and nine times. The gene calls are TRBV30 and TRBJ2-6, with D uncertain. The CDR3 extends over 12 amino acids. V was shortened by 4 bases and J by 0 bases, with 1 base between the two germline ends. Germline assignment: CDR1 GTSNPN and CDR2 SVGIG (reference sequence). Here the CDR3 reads CAWNSGANVLTF. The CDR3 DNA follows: TGTGCCTGGAACTCTGGGGCCAACGTCCTGACTTTC.

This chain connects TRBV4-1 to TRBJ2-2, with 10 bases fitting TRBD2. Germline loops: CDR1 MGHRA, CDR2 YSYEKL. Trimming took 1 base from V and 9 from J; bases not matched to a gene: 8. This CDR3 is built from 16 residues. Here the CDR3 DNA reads TGCGCCAGCAGCCAAGTTGCTAGCGGGAGTCTAAGGGAGCTGTTTTTT. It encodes CASSQVASGSLRELFF.